This entry concerns a single TCR beta chain. This entry belongs to a study of blood T cell repertoires in COVID-19. The protocol was immunoSEQ multiplex PCR, while the TCRdb copy is restricted to in-frame clones and leaves out a portion. The table records 450,000 to 500,000 clones, 80% to 90% of them present only once. CDR3 size: 15 residues. Looked up from germline, CDR1 is SGHDN and CDR2 is FVKESK. J gave up 5 bases and V 3 bases, and 1 base lay outside the gene matches. Sequencing was done on a sample of peripheral blood. The genes are TRBV14 and TRBJ2-2, with 12 bases fitting TRBD2. The receptor was isolated from a human donor in a cohort sampled during active COVID-19. This CDR3 is CASSHGLAGTGELFF. CDR3 DNA sequence: TGTGCCAGCAGCCATGGACTAGCGGGGACCGGGGAGCTGTTTTTT.